Following are 30 T cell receptor beta chains from one sample sequenced in a study of blood T cell repertoires in COVID-19. Here immunoSEQ multiplex PCR was the method, and the copy in TCRdb shows in-frame clones only, minus some. Here the sample spans more than 95,000 clones, just under 85% being singletons. Material: peripheral blood. The receptors were sampled from a woman of 80 years or more with active or convalescent COVID-19.

This clone was found a few times. V is TRBV28 and J is TRBJ1-2; 9 positions match TRBD1. Per the germline V gene, CDR1 is MDHEN and CDR2 is SYDVKM. The CDR3 runs to 14 residues. Trimming at V came to 6 bases and at J to 7 bases, leaving 9 bases not matched to a gene. The CDR3 loop reads CASSRDRDMGGYTF. CDR3 coding DNA: TGTGCCAGCAGCAGGGACAGGGATATGGGTGGCTACACCTTC.

The chain recombines TRBV11-2 with TRBJ1-6, with 8 nucleotides matching TRBD1. Germline V gene data show CDR1 as SGHAT and CDR2 as FQNNGV. With V trimmed by 6 bases and J by 9 bases, 10 bases remained unmatched. The CDR3 has 15 residues. The CDR3 DNA follows: TGTGCCAGCAGGATTACCGGACAGGGCGCTTCACCCCTCCACTTT. Encoded protein: CASRITGQGASPLHF.

The chain has TRBV7-2 and TRBJ1-1, with a possible D match to TRBD1 (6 bases). The V end was cut by 1 base, the J end by 0 bases, with 9 bases between. In germline, CDR1 is SGHTA, CDR2 FQGNSA. The CDR3 contains 15 residues. The CDR3 DNA reads as TGTGCCAGCAGCTTAGAGGGGGGGGTGAACACTGAAGCTTTCTTT. It yields the protein CASSLEGGVNTEAFF. The full variable domain, in which reference TRBV7-2 and TRBJ1-1 provide the parts outside the CDR3, is GAGVSQSPSNKVTEKGKDVELRCDPISGHTALYWYRQSLGQGLEFLIYFQGNSAPDKSGLPSDRFSAERTGGSVSTLTIQRTQQEDSAVYLCASSLEGGVNTEAFFGQGTRLTVV.

The chain joins TRBV6-2 or TRBV6-3 to TRBJ2-7, with TRBD2 matching 15 bases. The CDR3 has 18 amino acids. CDR1 and CDR2 from the germline V gene are MNHEY and SVGEGT. V shed 3 bases and J 8 bases; nucleotides not matched to a gene: 14. CDR3 amino acids: CASSYTGLAGGGDRKQYF. The CDR3 coding sequence is TGTGCCAGCAGTTATACGGGACTAGCGGGAGGAGGAGATAGAAAGCAGTACTTC.

This chain links TRBV5-1 with TRBJ1-2; possible D gene TRBD1, 5 bases. Germline V gene lookup returns CDR1 SGHRS and CDR2 YFSETQ. Between the trimmed V and J ends, which lost 0 bases and 3 bases, there was a span of 9 bases. The CDR3 consists of 14 residues. The CDR3: CASSLDGGDYGYTF. The DNA of the CDR3 is TGCGCCAGCAGCTTGGACGGAGGGGACTATGGCTACACCTTC.

The rearrangement uses TRBV28 and TRBJ1-5; D gene uncertain. Between the trimmed V and J ends, which lost 0 bases and 5 bases, there was a span of 17 bases. The CDR3 length is 17 residues. The germline gives CDR1 MDHEN, CDR2 SYDVKM. The CDR3 here is CASSLWASPRRDQPQHF. In DNA, the CDR3 is TGTGCCAGCAGTTTATGGGCCAGCCCGAGGAGGGATCAGCCCCAGCATTTT.

The chain uses TRBV12-3 or TRBV12-4 and TRBJ1-1, with D possibly matching TRBD1 (6 bases). The CDR3 extends over 13 amino acids. The V gene lost 5 bases and the J gene lost 5 bases, with 12 bases spanning the gap. The DNA of the CDR3 is TGTGCCAGCAGTGCCCAGGGGTGGACTGAAGCTTTCTTT. It codes for CASSAQGWTEAFF.

The rearrangement uses TRBV3-1 (or the pseudogene TRBV3-2) and TRBJ1-1; TRBD1 aligns across 11 bases. This CDR3 region has 15 residues. Trimming removed 2 bases from V and 10 bases from J; junction bases left unmatched: 9. Germline assignment: CDR1 LGHDT and CDR2 YNNKEL (reference sequence). CDR3 nucleotide sequence: TGTGCCAGCAGCCAACCCCGGACAGGGGGCGCCGGAGCTTTCTTT. It specifies CASSQPRTGGAGAFF.

This chain uses TRBV10-3 with TRBJ2-1; D is undetermined. Trimming shortened V by 10 bases and J by 1 base, and 20 bases separated the two germline ends. Germline CDR1 reads ENHRY; CDR2 reads SYGVKD. The CDR3 loop spans 16 amino acids. CDR3 residues: CATAETDSRSYNEQFF. As DNA, the CDR3 is TGTGCCACCGCGGAGACCGATAGTAGGTCCTACAATGAGCAGTTCTTC.

The J gene is TRBJ2-7, the V gene TRBV28; D possibly corresponds to TRBD1 (6 bases). The V end was cut by 5 bases, the J end by 5 bases, with 19 bases between. This CDR3 is 15 amino acids long. Germline V CDR1 and CDR2: MDHEN, SYDVKM. This CDR3 reads CASSIQEQGSHEQYF. Here the CDR3 DNA reads TGTGCCAGCAGTATTCAGGAACAGGGATCCCACGAGCAGTACTTC.

The chain couples TRBV12-3 or TRBV12-4 to TRBJ2-1; unclear D gene. The V end was cut by 7 bases, the J end by 5 bases, with 9 bases between. The CDR3 sequence is 12 residues long. CDR3 region: CASNQINNEQFF. The CDR3 DNA sequence: TGTGCCAGCAACCAGATCAACAATGAGCAGTTCTTC.

This clone was counted a single time. V and J are TRBV7-2 and TRBJ2-1, with D possibly TRBD2 on 6 matching bases. V was clipped by 3 bases and J by 6 bases, with 18 bases between them. Germline V gene data show CDR1 as SGHTA and CDR2 as FQGNSA. The CDR3 totals 16 residues. CDR3 amino acids: CASSLIGSPAGNEQFF. Written as DNA, the CDR3 is TGTGCCAGCAGCTTGATCGGGAGCCCAGCGGGCAATGAGCAGTTCTTC.

This sequence joins TRBV18 and TRBJ1-1, with 7 bases aligning to TRBD1. Trimming took 3 bases from V and 4 from J; bases not matched to a gene: 2. Germline assignment: CDR1 KGHSH and CDR2 LQKENI. The CDR3 totals 13 residues. CDR3 sequence: CASSPRGATEAFF. CDR3 coding DNA: TGTGCCAGCTCACCCAGGGGGGCCACTGAAGCTTTCTTT.

The rearrangement links TRBV29-1 to TRBJ2-3, with TRBD2 matching over 9 bases. This CDR3 comprises 16 residues. The V gene end was trimmed by 5 bases and the J gene end by 4 bases; junction bases not matched to a gene: 13. Germline V CDR1 and CDR2: SQVTM, ANQGSEA. CDR3 sequence: CSVSGFGAGGPDTQYF. CDR3 coding DNA: TGCAGCGTTTCTGGGTTCGGGGCGGGAGGGCCAGATACGCAGTATTTT.

The V gene is TRBV5-1, the J gene TRBJ1-1; perhaps TRBD1 as D (5 bases). The CDR3 loop spans 16 amino acids. Deletions cut 4 bases from V and 5 bases from J, with 21 bases between. The germline V gene has CDR1 SGHRS and CDR2 YFSETQ. This CDR3 is CASSRSIRAGRTEAFF. DNA for the CDR3: TGCGCCAGCAGCAGGTCCATCCGGGCAGGGCGGACTGAAGCTTTCTTT.

J is TRBJ2-7 and V is TRBV19, with TRBD1 matching 8 bases. J lost 3 bases, V lost 4 bases, and 5 bases had no gene match. Germline V gene lookup returns CDR1 LNHDA and CDR2 SQIVND (reference sequence). CDR3 length: 14 residues. CDR3 region: CASSTIGTGYEQYF. The DNA of the CDR3 is TGTGCCAGTAGTACAATAGGGACAGGCTACGAGCAGTACTTC.

This sequence joins TRBV18 and TRBJ1-1, with D possibly matching TRBD1 (5 bases). V shed 3 bases and J shed 4 bases, with 15 bases lying between them. The CDR3 length is 15 residues. The V gene's germline CDR1 is KGHSH and CDR2 LQKENI. CDR3 sequence reads: CASSPTASQGTEAFF. The CDR3, as DNA: TGTGCCAGCTCACCGACAGCGTCCCAGGGCACTGAAGCTTTCTTT.

This chain links TRBV28 with TRBJ1-3; D gene unclear. Germline assignment: CDR1 MDHEN and CDR2 SYDVKM. The CDR3 has 14 residues. V lost 6 bases to trimming and J lost 7 bases, with 16 bases between them. This CDR3 is CASRPHGSSNTIYF. In nucleotides, the CDR3 is TGTGCCAGCAGACCGCACGGGTCTTCTAACACCATATATTTT.

In the case of this clone: Within the sample, other DNA sequences also encode this same CDR3. The chain has TRBV18 and TRBJ1-2; D is possibly TRBD1 (5 bases). CDR3 length equals 12 residues. Germline V CDR1 and CDR2: KGHSH, LQKENI. V lost 2 bases, J lost 4 bases, and 5 bases lay in between. The CDR3 loop reads CASSPDSYGYTF. The CDR3 bases are TGTGCCAGCTCACCAGACAGCTATGGCTACACCTTC.

The table lists this clone with a few counts. The chain joins TRBV5-1 to TRBJ2-5; D may be TRBD1 (6 bases). The germline CDR1 and CDR2 sequences are SGHRS and YFSETQ. The CDR3 has 14 amino acids. Trimming pared 4 bases from V and 0 bases from J, leaving 10 bases between. The CDR3 sequence is CASSEDSYQETQYF. CDR3 sequence (DNA): TGCGCCAGCAGCGAGGACAGTTACCAAGAGACCCAGTACTTC.

This rearrangement joins TRBV9 to TRBJ2-2, with 8 bases lining up with TRBD2. Germline V gene lookup returns CDR1 SGDLS and CDR2 YYNGEE. The CDR3 spans 15 residues. J lost 4 bases, V lost 0 bases, and 2 bases had no gene match. CDR3 bases: TGTGCCAGCAGCGTAGTCAGCGGGGGCACCGGGGAGCTGTTTTTT. This codes for CASSVVSGGTGELFF.

This clone showed up just once. The V and J genes are TRBV18 and TRBJ1-1, with D maybe TRBD1 (5 bases). This CDR3 comprises 12 residues. Germline CDR1 KGHSH, CDR2 LQKENI. The germline V and J ends were trimmed by 3 bases and 7 bases, with 9 bases remaining between them. The CDR3 here is CASSPTGSEAFF. In nucleotides, the CDR3 is TGTGCCAGCTCACCTACAGGTAGTGAAGCTTTCTTT.

This clone was observed a single time. The V call is TRBV7-2, the J call TRBJ2-1; 8 positions match TRBD2. J lost 7 bases, V lost 6 bases, and 14 bases had no gene match. Germline CDR1 is SGHTA and CDR2 is FQGNSA. The CDR3 contains 16 residues. CDR3 protein: CASSPVGRVGRNEQFF. For the CDR3, the DNA is TGTGCCAGCAGTCCCGTCGGGAGGGTAGGGCGGAATGAGCAGTTCTTC.

The rearrangement uses TRBV9 and TRBJ2-3; TRBD2 matches 9 bases. Germline CDR1 is SGDLS and CDR2 is YYNGEE. CDR3 length equals 17 residues. Trimming cost V 3 bases and J 2 bases; bases outside gene matches: 10. The chain's CDR3 is CASSAGVAGVYTDTQYF. The CDR3 bases are TGTGCCAGCAGCGCCGGGGTAGCGGGGGTTTACACAGATACGCAGTATTTT.

The chain uses TRBV5-1 and TRBJ2-7, with 9 bases that match TRBD1. This CDR3 is 16 amino acids long. With 4 bases clipped from V and 4 bases from J, the junction kept 12 bases outside the gene matches. Germline V gene data show CDR1 as SGHRS and CDR2 as YFSETQ. CDR3 nucleotides: TGCGCCAGCAGCGTGACGCCCGAGACAGGGGGTTACGAGCAGTACTTC. Amino acids: CASSVTPETGGYEQYF.

The chain uses TRBV24-1 and TRBJ2-3; 13 nucleotides align to TRBD2. The CDR3 runs to 14 residues. Germline CDR1 KGHDR, CDR2 SFDVKD. V lost 9 bases and J lost 7; bases outside the gene matches: 6. CDR3 amino acids: CATGGTSGTHTQYF. In DNA form, the CDR3 reads TGTGCCACCGGGGGGACTAGCGGGACTCATACGCAGTATTTT.

The CDR3 reads CASSLVVIYNEQFF. The CDR3 DNA reads as TGTGCCAGCAGCTTAGTAGTCATCTACAATGAGCAGTTCTTC. The chain combines TRBV7-9 with TRBJ2-1; D unclear. CDR3 length: 14 residues. Germline CDR1 is SEHNR and CDR2 is FQNEAQ (reference sequence). V was trimmed by 1 base and J by 3 bases, leaving 7 bases between them.

V gene TRBV4-1 combines with J gene TRBJ2-7; D not resolved. The CDR3 has 13 residues. Germline V gene data show CDR1 as MGHRA and CDR2 as YSYEKL. Trimming left V 0 bases short and J 0 bases short, with 3 bases between. CDR3 nucleotides: TGCGCCAGCAGCCAAGATTACTCCTACGAGCAGTACTTC. Translation: CASSQDYSYEQYF.

The chain has TRBV7-3 and TRBJ2-4; 8 bases fit TRBD1. The CDR3 is made up of 14 amino acids. Germline V gene lookup returns CDR1 SGHTA and CDR2 FQGTGA. With 4 bases clipped from V and 7 bases from J, the junction kept 6 bases outside the gene matches. The CDR3 spells CASSSSGGQNIQYF. The CDR3 bases are TGTGCCAGCAGCTCTTCAGGGGGCCAGAACATTCAGTACTTC.

This chain joins TRBV20-1 and TRBJ2-3, with TRBD2 matching over 10 bases. This CDR3 has 15 residues. Trimming cost V 3 bases and J 3 bases; bases outside gene matches: 6. CDR1 and CDR2 (germline): DFQATT, SNEGSKA (reference sequence). This CDR3 is CSASHGTSVTDTQYF. CDR3 DNA sequence: TGCAGTGCTAGTCACGGGACTAGCGTGACAGATACGCAGTATTTT.